This T cell receptor beta chain derives from a study of CD8+CD57+ T cells in acquired aplastic anemia. Overall study context: DNA recovered from sorted CD4+ and CD8+ cells had a mean of roughly 3 ug.

CDR3 size: 17 residues. The germline gives CDR1 LNHNV, CDR2 YYDKDF (reference sequence). Genomic DNA was employed as the template in profiling TCR beta VDJ and CDR3. MiXCR was run by TCRdb on the reads, yielding one entry per CDR3 protein. This repertoire shows a few hundred thousand distinct CDR3 sequences, approximately 32% found once; its top ten account for roughly 0.8%. With regard to this clonotype: Its antigen remains unidentified. One end of the junction fails to match germline, which may point to a read error.

Patients included in sequencing had previously demonstrated CD8+CD57+ cell expansion by flow cytometry. Every one of the patients had aplastic anemia (severe, acquired). General study points: Found in both controls and patients were some 30 CD8+ CDR3 sequences.

The sequencing input was sorted CD4+, CD8+, or CD8+CD57+ T cells (not recorded which) from PBMCs. This receptor was taken from a human donor with aplastic anemia. The rearrangement joins TRBV15 to TRBJ1-1; a weak D match, TRBD1 (5 bases). The CDR3 sequence is CAISIGAAGRLGTEAFF. CDR3 DNA: TGTGCCATCAGCATAGGGGCAGCCGGGCGCCTGGGCACTGAAGCTTTCTTT.